Presented here are 27 T cell receptor beta chains from one specimen sequenced in a study of beta chain features in type 1 diabetes. Of the isolated RNA, all was reverse transcribed, and so the sequenced material was expressed TCRB transcripts. Profiling relied on immunoSEQ multiplex PCR, and the TCRdb table lists in-frame clones only, not all of them. This table holds about half a million clones, roughly 11% found once. Sequencing input: naive CD4+ T cells from blood. These receptors originate from a woman between 18 and 30 years old in good health.

This clone was counted only a few times. The chain uses TRBV7-6 and TRBJ2-5, with 7 bases that match TRBD1. CDR1 is SGHVS and CDR2 is FNYEAQ in the germline V gene. With V trimmed by 3 bases and J by 1 base, 5 bases remained unmatched. CDR3 size: 15 residues. CDR3 residues: CASSFLGQVQETQYF. CDR3 bases: TGTGCCAGCAGCTTTTTAGGACAGGTCCAAGAGACCCAGTACTTC.

This clone was counted a few times. The rearrangement links TRBV25-1 to TRBJ2-5; 9 bases are a match to TRBD2. The CDR3 totals 16 residues. J lost 5 bases, V lost 7 bases, and 14 bases had no gene match. Germline V gives CDR1 MGHDK, CDR2 SYGVNS. CDR3 DNA: TGTGCCAGCAACCCTGGGACTAGCTCACAGGGGGAGACCCAGTACTTC. Protein sequence: CASNPGTSSQGETQYF.

This clone has only a few counts. One junction end does not reproduce the germline sequence, and a read error may be involved. The chain recombines TRBV7-3 with TRBJ2-5; TRBD1 matches 10 bases. CDR1 SGHTA and CDR2 FQGTGA come from the germline V gene. This CDR3 has 13 amino acids. The CDR3 sequence: CASSPQSGTGVNF. The CDR3 DNA reads TGTGCCAGCAGCCCACAATCCGGGACAGGGGTTAACTTC.

This clone was seen a few times. This sequence joins TRBV7-6 and TRBJ2-3; D might be TRBD1 (5 bases). Germline assignment: CDR1 SGHVS and CDR2 FNYEAQ. Trimming removed 1 base at V and 1 base at J, with 9 bases between. The CDR3 is 15 residues long. The CDR3 DNA reads as TGTGCCAGCAGCTTAGGCTGGACACGCACAGATACGCAGTATTTT. Residues: CASSLGWTRTDTQYF.

The sample holds many counts of this clone. This sequence joins TRBV29-1 and TRBJ2-4; no clear D. The CDR3 is 12 residues long. CDR1 SQVTM and CDR2 ANQGSEA come from the germline V gene. Between the trimmed V and J ends, which lost 6 bases and 3 bases, there was a span of 9 bases. CDR3 in DNA: TGCAGCGTCGCGGATGGCAAAAACATTCAGTACTTC. Amino acids: CSVADGKNIQYF.

The gene calls are TRBV28 and TRBJ1-5; 9 bases map to TRBD1. From germline, CDR1 is MDHEN and CDR2 SYDVKM. There are 14 residues in the CDR3. The trim removed 5 bases at V and 4 bases at J, leaving 3 bases unmatched. CDR3 sequence reads: CASSTGTGNQPQHF. The CDR3 nucleotides are TGTGCCAGCAGTACCGGGACAGGGAATCAGCCCCAGCATTTT. The whole variable domain, filled in from reference TRBV28 and TRBJ1-5, reads DVKVTQSSRYLVKRTGEKVFLECVQDMDHENMFWYRQDPGLGLRLIYFSYDVKMKEKGDIPEGYSVSREKKERFSLILESASTNQTSMYLCASSTGTGNQPQHFGDGTRLSIL.

The chain joins TRBV11-2 to TRBJ2-6; no firm D call. Per the germline V gene, CDR1 is SGHAT and CDR2 is FQNNGV. The V end was cut by 0 bases, the J end by 2 bases, with 8 bases between. The CDR3 runs 16 residues. CDR3 nucleotides: TGTGCCAGCAGCTTAGATCTTCAGCCTGGGGCCAACGTCCTGACTTTC. This sequence encodes CASSLDLQPGANVLTF.

The V and J genes are TRBV19 and TRBJ2-6, with D possibly matching TRBD2 (6 bases). Trimming removed 8 bases from V and 4 bases from J, with 12 bases in between. The length of the CDR3 is 14 residues. From germline, CDR1 is LNHDA and CDR2 SQIVND (reference sequence). The CDR3 reads CASLRGTGANVLTF. CDR3 sequence (DNA): TGTGCCAGTCTCCGGGGGACCGGGGCCAACGTCCTGACTTTC.

This clone was seen more than once but under ten times. J is TRBJ2-2 and V is TRBV15; D is unclear. V shed 6 bases and J shed 6 bases, with 8 bases lying between them. Germline lookup yields CDR1 LNHNV and CDR2 YYDKDF (reference sequence). CDR3 length: 12 amino acids. CDR3 loop: CATSPGPGELFF. The CDR3 DNA is TGTGCCACCAGTCCGGGCCCCGGGGAGCTGTTTTTT.

The J gene is TRBJ1-2, the V gene TRBV27, with D tentatively TRBD1 (5 bases). Per germline, CDR1 MNHEY and CDR2 SMNVEV (reference sequence). Trimming removed 4 bases from V and 1 base from J, with 13 bases in between. This CDR3 has 15 amino acids. CDR3: CASSSRGTGNYGYTF. CDR3 DNA sequence: TGTGCCAGCAGTTCCCGGGGGACCGGTAACTATGGCTACACCTTC.

The rearrangement uses TRBV11-3 and TRBJ2-5, with TRBD2 matching over 9 bases. The trim removed 6 bases at V and 6 bases at J, leaving 2 bases unmatched. The CDR3 has 12 amino acids. In germline, CDR1 is SGHNT, CDR2 YENEEA. The CDR3 bases are TGTGCCAGCAGGCGGGAGGGGCAGACCCAGTACTTC. Its translation: CASRREGQTQYF.

This clone was counted once. V usage is TRBV7-2 and J usage is TRBJ2-2; TRBD1 might be the D (6 bases). The germline V gene has CDR1 SGHTA and CDR2 FQGNSA. CDR3 length: 17 amino acids. Trimming removed 3 bases at V and 4 bases at J, with 18 bases between. Here the CDR3 DNA reads TGTGCCAGCAGCTTCTTCCCCAGGGGAATGAGCACCGGGGAGCTGTTTTTT. Its translation is CASSFFPRGMSTGELFF.

In its sample, this clone was seen a few times. The chain couples TRBV30 to TRBJ2-7; D is undetermined. Trimming removed 1 base at V and 5 bases at J, with 6 bases between. This CDR3 is 11 amino acids long. CDR1 is GTSNPN and CDR2 is SVGIG in the germline V gene (reference sequence). DNA for the CDR3: TGTGCCTGGAGTGGCAGGAACGAGCAGTACTTC. Residues: CAWSGRNEQYF.

A note on this clone: Other DNA sequences in the sample encode the same CDR3. The chain has TRBV9 and TRBJ2-3; D is ambiguous. Germline V gene sequence: CDR1 SGDLS, CDR2 YYNGEE. The CDR3 contains 13 residues. Trimming removed 0 bases at V and 4 bases at J, with 6 bases between. The CDR3: CASSVGGSDTQYF. For the CDR3, the DNA is TGTGCCAGCAGCGTAGGGGGTTCAGATACGCAGTATTTT.

The rearrangement joins TRBV9 to TRBJ2-3, with a possible D match to TRBD2 (5 bases). V lost 2 bases to trimming and J lost 1 base, with 11 bases between them. The CDR3 sequence is 15 residues long. Germline lookup yields CDR1 SGDLS and CDR2 YYNGEE. CDR3 amino acids: CASSVYQAGTDTQYF. The CDR3 coding sequence is TGTGCCAGCAGCGTCTACCAAGCGGGCACAGATACGCAGTATTTT.

V and J are TRBV27 and TRBJ2-7; no reliable D call. Germline V gene lookup returns CDR1 MNHEY and CDR2 SMNVEV (reference sequence). The length of the CDR3 is 15 residues. The V end was cut by 2 bases, the J end by 2 bases, with 13 bases between. The CDR3 nucleotides are TGTGCCAGCAGTTTAGGTTCGGCCGGAGCCTACGAGCAGTACTTC. Translation: CASSLGSAGAYEQYF.

This clone came up once. This chain connects TRBV27 to TRBJ2-7; D ambiguous. The germline V and J ends were trimmed by 5 bases and 0 bases, with 11 bases remaining between them. The CDR3 is 14 amino acids. Per the germline V gene, CDR1 is MNHEY and CDR2 is SMNVEV (reference sequence). This CDR3 is CASSPTPLSYEQYF. Here the CDR3 DNA reads TGTGCCAGCAGTCCTACTCCCCTCTCCTACGAGCAGTACTTC.

In its sample, this clone was seen a few times. The V call is TRBV7-6, the J call TRBJ2-1; maybe TRBD1 (5 bases). The ends were cut back, 1 base at V and 8 bases at J, with 15 bases in the middle. The CDR3 covers 15 residues. Germline V gives CDR1 SGHVS, CDR2 FNYEAQ. The chain's CDR3 is CASSLGLTVFDEQFF. For the CDR3, the DNA is TGTGCCAGCAGCTTAGGTTTGACAGTTTTCGATGAGCAGTTCTTC.

The rearrangement uses TRBV7-2 and TRBJ2-1; weak D call: TRBD1 (6 bases). The CDR3 has 12 residues. V lost 5 bases and J lost 13, with 15 bases in between. Germline V gives CDR1 SGHTA, CDR2 FQGNSA. CDR3 protein: CASSRGQFPQFF. DNA of the CDR3: TGTGCCAGCAGCCGAGGACAGTTTCCTCAGTTCTTC.

This chain connects TRBV4-1 to TRBJ2-1, with D hard to call. CDR1 MGHRA and CDR2 YSYEKL come from the germline V gene. CDR3 length equals 12 residues. Trimming stripped 2 bases from V and 7 bases from J, with 6 bases between. The DNA for the CDR3 is TGCGCCAGCAGCCAAAAGTGGAATGAGCAGTTCTTC. Encoded protein: CASSQKWNEQFF.

This clone was counted a few times. The V call is TRBV21-1, the J call TRBJ1-1. TRBV21-1 is a pseudogene locus. The length of the CDR3 is 14 residues. In DNA, the CDR3 is TGTGCCAGCAGCACCGGACTGACCAACTATGAAGCTTTCTTT. This encodes CASSTGLTNYEAFF.

This sequence joins TRBV25-1 and TRBJ1-2, with D uncertain. The V gene lost 8 bases and the J gene lost 8 bases, with 12 bases spanning the gap. CDR3 length equals 11 residues. Germline loops: CDR1 MGHDK, CDR2 SYGVNS. CDR3 bases: TGTGCCAGCCGCCAGGTCGGCGGCTACACCTTC. It is translated as CASRQVGGYTF.

This clone has a handful of counts. The V call is TRBV7-2, the J call TRBJ1-6; TRBD1 aligns across 10 bases. The trim removed 5 bases at V and 8 bases at J, leaving 6 bases unmatched. The germline CDR1 and CDR2 sequences are SGHTA and FQGNSA. The CDR3 consists of 15 residues. The CDR3 DNA reads as TGTGCCAGCAGCCCGAGGACAGGGGGAGATTCACCCCTCCACTTT. Translation: CASSPRTGGDSPLHF.

The chain has TRBV6-5 and TRBJ2-7, with D possibly being TRBD1 (6 bases). From germline, CDR1 is MNHEY and CDR2 SVGAGI. V was clipped by 4 bases and J by 2 bases, with 15 bases between them. The CDR3 is 15 amino acids. The CDR3 protein is CASSSSPGATYEQYV. CDR3 DNA: TGTGCCAGCAGTTCAAGCCCAGGGGCAACCTACGAGCAGTACGTC.

The table lists this clone with a few counts. This chain connects TRBV7-2 to TRBJ2-1; 9 bases fit TRBD2. This CDR3 comprises 17 residues. Looked up from germline, CDR1 is SGHTA and CDR2 is FQGNSA. J was trimmed by 3 bases and V by 2 bases; bases with no gene match: 8. The CDR3 spells CASSLIRLAGIYNEQFF. CDR3 nucleotide sequence: TGTGCCAGCAGCTTAATTCGGCTAGCGGGGATCTACAATGAGCAGTTCTTC.

J is TRBJ1-1 and V is TRBV7-9; a possible D gene is TRBD1 (5 bases). Germline CDR1 and CDR2: SEHNR and FQNEAQ (reference sequence). This CDR3 is 14 amino acids long. Trimming shortened V by 0 bases and J by 3 bases, and 8 bases separated the two germline ends. CDR3 nucleotides: TGTGCCAGCAGCTTAGCCGGGGCTGACACTGAAGCTTTCTTT. Residues: CASSLAGADTEAFF.

The chain couples TRBV5-4 to TRBJ1-1; possible D gene TRBD1, 5 bases. Germline V gene sequence: CDR1 SGHNT, CDR2 YYREEE (reference sequence). Trimming left V 0 bases short and J 7 bases short, with 10 bases between. CDR3 length: 13 residues. In DNA form, the CDR3 reads TGTGCCAGCAGCTTGGCACAGGCGGTTGAAGCTTTCTTT. Translation: CASSLAQAVEAFF. Drawing the rest from reference TRBV5-4 and TRBJ1-1, the complete variable domain is ETGVTQSPTHLIKTRGQQVTLRCSSQSGHNTVSWYQQALGQGPQFIFQYYREEENGRGNFPPRFSGLQFPNYSSELNVNALELDDSALYLCASSLAQAVEAFFGQGTRLTVV.